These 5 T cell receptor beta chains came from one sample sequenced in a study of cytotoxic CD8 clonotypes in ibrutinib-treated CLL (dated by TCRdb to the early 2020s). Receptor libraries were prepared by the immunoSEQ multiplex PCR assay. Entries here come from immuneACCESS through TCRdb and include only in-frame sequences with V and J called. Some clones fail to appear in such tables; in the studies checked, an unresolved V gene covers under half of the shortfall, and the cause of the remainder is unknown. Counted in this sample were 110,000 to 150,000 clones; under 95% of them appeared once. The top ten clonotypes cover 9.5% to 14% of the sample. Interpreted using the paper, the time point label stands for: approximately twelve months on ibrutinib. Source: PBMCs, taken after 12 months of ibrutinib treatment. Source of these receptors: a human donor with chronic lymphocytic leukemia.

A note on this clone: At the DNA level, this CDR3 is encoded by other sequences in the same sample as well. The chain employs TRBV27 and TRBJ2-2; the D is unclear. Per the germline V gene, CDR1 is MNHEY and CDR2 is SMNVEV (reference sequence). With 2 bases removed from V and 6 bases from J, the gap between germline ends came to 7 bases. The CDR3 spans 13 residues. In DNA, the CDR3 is TGTGCCAGCAGTTTAGTGAGAGCCGGGGAGCTGTTTTTT. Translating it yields CASSLVRAGELFF.

DNA of the CDR3: TGCGCCAGCAGCTTGGCTTCGAGGGATGAAGCTTTCTTT. This gives the protein CASSLASRDEAFF. The V and J genes are TRBV5-1 and TRBJ1-1; no clear D. Trimming removed 0 bases at V and 7 bases at J, with 10 bases between. Germline assignment: CDR1 SGHRS and CDR2 YFSETQ. The CDR3 has 13 amino acids.

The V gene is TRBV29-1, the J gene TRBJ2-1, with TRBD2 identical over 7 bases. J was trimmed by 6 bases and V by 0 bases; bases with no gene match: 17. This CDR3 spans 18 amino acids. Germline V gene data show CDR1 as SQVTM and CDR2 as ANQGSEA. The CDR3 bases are TGCAGCGTTGAAGATCTGAGCTTAGCGGGCCCAGTGGGCAATGAGCAGTTCTTC. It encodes CSVEDLSLAGPVGNEQFF.

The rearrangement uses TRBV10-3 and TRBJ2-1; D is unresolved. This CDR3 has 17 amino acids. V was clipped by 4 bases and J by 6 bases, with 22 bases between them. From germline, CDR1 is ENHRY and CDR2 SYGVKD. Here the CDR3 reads CAISATLEDSPLNEQFF. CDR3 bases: TGTGCCATCAGTGCGACACTTGAAGACTCCCCCCTCAATGAGCAGTTCTTC.

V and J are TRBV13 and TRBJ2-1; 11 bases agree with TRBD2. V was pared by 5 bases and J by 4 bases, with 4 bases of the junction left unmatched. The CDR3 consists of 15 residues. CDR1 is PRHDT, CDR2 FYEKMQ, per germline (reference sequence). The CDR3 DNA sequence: TGTGCCAGCAGCCCGGGACTAGCGGAATACAATGAGCAGTTCTTC. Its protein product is CASSPGLAEYNEQFF. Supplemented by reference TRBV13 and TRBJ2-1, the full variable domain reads AAGVIQSPRHLIKEKRETATLKCYPIPRHDTVYWYQQGPGQDPQFLISFYEKMQSDKGSIPDRFSAQQFSDYHSELNMSSLELGDSALYFCASSPGLAEYNEQFFGPGTRLTVL.